Listed below are T cell receptor beta chains from one sample, sequenced in a study of shared clonotypes between healthy human individuals. Using immunoSEQ multiplex PCR, the repertoire was profiled, and TCRdb retains in-frame clones only, with some absent. The sample records millions of clones, 85% to 95% being singletons. Sequenced material: naive CD4+ T cells sorted from blood. The receptors derive from a man between 18 and 29 years old in good health. CDR3s include the opening cysteine and the closing phenylalanine or tryptophan. D genes are given only for firm matches. Rows give clone size only sometimes, using once, few, many, or a class for an expanded clone.

v_gene,abundance,d_gene,j_gene,CDR3aa,CDR3nt
TRBV29-1,-,TRBD1,TRBJ1-2,CSVVTGVNYGYTF,TGCAGCGTTGTTACAGGGGTTAACTATGGCTACACCTTC
TRBV2,-,-,TRBJ2-3,CASSVLDTQYF,TGTGCCAGCAGCGTACTGGATACGCAGTATTTT
TRBV5-1,once,-,TRBJ1-1,CASSRIPGVAMNTEAFF,TGCGCCAGCAGCCGCATTCCAGGGGTGGCCATGAACACTGAAGCTTTCTTT
TRBV7-3,once,-,TRBJ2-2,CASSLGRELFF,TGTGCCAGCAGCTTGGGTAGGGAGCTGTTTTTT
TRBV7-9,-,TRBD1,TRBJ2-5,CASSLALGQGQETQYF,TGTGCCAGCAGCTTAGCGTTGGGACAGGGCCAAGAGACCCAGTACTTC
TRBV7-7,-,-,TRBJ2-5,CASSLDGVQTQYF,TGTGCTAGCAGCTTAGATGGCGTTCAGACCCAGTACTTC
TRBV7-2,-,TRBD1,TRBJ1-2,CASSHKADRGPDGYTF,TGTGCCAGCAGCCATAAGGCGGACAGGGGGCCGGATGGCTACACCTTC
TRBV30,-,TRBD2,TRBJ2-1,CAWSRASGTVEQFF,TGTGCCTGGAGTAGGGCTAGCGGGACGGTTGAGCAGTTCTTC
TRBV10-2,-,-,TRBJ1-1,CASMRPGNTEAFF,TGCGCCAGTATGCGACCGGGAAACACTGAAGCTTTCTTT
TRBV19,-,TRBD2,TRBJ2-1,CASSISRTSGRIGSYNEQFF,TGTGCCAGTAGTATCAGTAGGACTAGCGGGAGAATCGGGTCCTACAATGAGCAGTTCTTC
TRBV27,-,TRBD1,TRBJ1-6,CASSSDRGSDSPLHF,TGTGCCAGCAGTTCGGACAGGGGGTCGGATTCACCCCTCCACTTT
TRBV15,-,-,TRBJ1-5,CATSRGPGWDSNQPQHF,TGTGCCACCAGCAGAGGCCCAGGGTGGGATAGCAATCAGCCCCAGCATTTT
TRBV5-1,-,-,TRBJ2-3,CASSQGSSLTDTQYF,TGCGCCAGCAGCCAGGGGAGTAGCCTCACAGATACGCAGTATTTT
TRBV5-1,-,-,TRBJ2-5,CASSPGQSQETQYF,TGCGCCAGCAGCCCCGGACAGAGTCAAGAGACCCAGTACTTC
TRBV11-2,-,-,TRBJ1-6,CASSPRGTAGSPLHF,TGTGCCAGCAGCCCTAGGGGGACGGCAGGCTCACCCCTCCACTTT
TRBV30,-,-,TRBJ1-3,CAWSVGMISSGNTIYF,TGTGCCTGGAGTGTAGGTATGATCTCATCTGGAAACACCATATATTTT
TRBV4-3,-,-,TRBJ1-2,CASSQDPSENYGYTF,TGCGCCAGCAGCCAAGACCCTTCCGAGAACTATGGCTACACCTTC
TRBV30,-,-,TRBJ2-1,CAWSVKGNEQFF,TGTGCCTGGAGTGTAAAGGGTAATGAGCAGTTCTTC
TRBV30,-,-,TRBJ1-1,CAWSTQGGNYAEAFF,TGTGCCTGGAGTACTCAGGGAGGGAACTACGCTGAAGCTTTCTTT
TRBV10-2,-,-,TRBJ2-7,CASTVSQGTGEQYF,TGCGCCAGCACCGTATCCCAGGGTACCGGCGAGCAGTACTTC
TRBV21-1,-,-,TRBJ2-7,CASSTGTSGIYEQYF,TGTGCCAGCAGCACCGGGACTAGCGGGATCTACGAGCAGTACTTC
TRBV10-3,-,TRBD1,TRBJ1-5,CAISGGQPNQPQHF,TGTGCCATCAGTGGGGGACAGCCTAATCAGCCCCAGCATTTT
TRBV4-2,-,TRBD2,TRBJ2-1,CASSALLAGESNEQFF,TGTGCCAGCAGCGCCTTACTAGCGGGAGAGTCCAATGAGCAGTTCTTC
TRBV19,-,TRBD1,TRBJ1-2,CASSRGQVNYGYTF,TGTGCCAGTAGTAGAGGACAGGTTAACTATGGCTACACCTTC
TRBV10-2,-,-,TRBJ1-4,CASTASGGKLFF,TGCGCCAGCACCGCATCCGGAGGAAAACTGTTTTTT
TRBV4-2,-,TRBD2,TRBJ2-3,CASSHISGTGTDTQYF,TGTGCCAGCAGCCACATTAGCGGGACCGGCACAGATACGCAGTATTTT
TRBV5-6,-,TRBD2,TRBJ2-7,CASKRAVAGSSYEQYF,TGTGCCAGCAAAAGGGCGGTAGCGGGTAGCTCCTACGAGCAGTACTTC
TRBV5-4,-,-,TRBJ1-4,CASSSAGAGGEKLFF,TGTGCCAGCAGCTCGGCGGGGGCCGGTGGTGAAAAACTGTTTTTT
TRBV6-5,-,-,TRBJ2-7,CASSYGDVGRYEQYF,TGTGCCAGCAGTTACGGGGATGTAGGGCGATACGAGCAGTACTTC
TRBV4-3,-,-,TRBJ2-5,CASSQFFRVGKETQYF,TGCGCCAGCAGCCAATTCTTCAGGGTCGGGAAAGAGACCCAGTACTTC
TRBV5-1,once,TRBD1,TRBJ1-6,CASSFSGTGLDSPLHF,TGCGCCAGCAGCTTTTCCGGGACAGGGTTGGATTCACCCCTCCACTTT
TRBV18,once,-,TRBJ1-5,CASSPRGTSQPQHF,TGTGCCAGCTCACCACGAGGGACGAGTCAGCCCCAGCATTTT
TRBV27,-,-,TRBJ2-1,CASSSTGSGTTLWFF,TGTGCCAGCAGTTCTACAGGGTCCGGGACAACCTTGTGGTTCTTC
TRBV5-1,-,-,TRBJ2-1,CASSSDWGSYNEQFF,TGCGCCAGCAGCTCGGACTGGGGGAGCTACAATGAGCAGTTCTTC
TRBV5-4,-,-,TRBJ1-6,CASSFARTDYNSPLHF,TGTGCCAGCAGTTTTGCCCGGACAGACTATAATTCACCCCTCCACTTT
TRBV7-2,-,TRBD1,TRBJ2-7,CASSQDRVGYEQYF,TGTGCCAGCAGCCAGGACAGGGTGGGATACGAGCAGTACTTC
TRBV27,-,-,TRBJ1-1,CASSPLRIRDLGTEAFF,TGTGCCAGCAGTCCACTACGAATACGGGACCTGGGCACTGAAGCTTTCTTT
TRBV5-1,-,-,TRBJ2-5,CASSPDSFQETQYF,TGCGCCAGCAGCCCGGACAGTTTTCAAGAGACCCAGTACTTC
TRBV30,-,TRBD1,TRBJ2-7,CAWVTFGQGFYEQYF,TGTGCCTGGGTGACATTTGGACAGGGCTTCTACGAGCAGTACTTC
TRBV28,-,TRBD2,TRBJ2-2,CASSLSPGLAGGPNTGELFF,TGTGCCAGCAGTTTATCCCCTGGACTAGCGGGGGGCCCGAACACCGGGGAGCTGTTTTTT
TRBV6-5,once,-,TRBJ2-7,CASSYSYRSSYEQYF,TGTGCCAGCAGTTACTCTTACAGGAGCTCCTACGAGCAGTACTTC
TRBV5-5,few,-,TRBJ1-2,CASSLPGTLGYTF,TGTGCCAGCAGCTTGCCAGGAACATTGGGCTACACCTTC
TRBV4-3,-,TRBD1,TRBJ2-7,CASSQEFDRVVEQYF,TGCGCCAGCAGCCAAGAGTTTGACAGGGTGGTCGAGCAGTACTTC
TRBV19,-,TRBD2,TRBJ2-1,CASRASGYNEQFF,TGTGCCAGTAGGGCTAGCGGGTACAATGAGCAGTTCTTC
TRBV9,once,TRBD1,TRBJ2-7,CASSVSSGGGYEQYF,TGTGCCAGCAGCGTATCATCAGGGGGCGGTTACGAGCAGTACTTC
TRBV7-9,-,-,TRBJ2-3,CTSSLAGTDTQYF,TGTACCAGCAGCTTAGCGGGCACAGATACGCAGTATTTT
TRBV6-1,-,-,TRBJ1-5,CASSEIAGGLSQPQHF,TGTGCCAGCAGTGAAATAGCAGGAGGTCTCTCCCAGCCCCAGCATTTT
TRBV10-3,-,-,TRBJ2-7,CAISDSEVEQYF,TGTGCCATCAGTGATTCGGAGGTCGAGCAGTACTTC
TRBV29-1,-,TRBD1,TRBJ1-1,CSVAGTVNTEAFF,TGCAGCGTCGCCGGGACAGTGAACACTGAAGCTTTCTTT
TRBV18,once,-,TRBJ2-7,CASSGDSYEQYF,TGTGCCAGCTCAGGAGACAGCTACGAGCAGTACTTC
TRBV5-1,-,-,TRBJ2-1,CASSSQGDNEQFF,TGCGCCAGCAGCTCGCAGGGAGACAATGAGCAGTTCTTC
TRBV7-9,-,-,TRBJ2-2,CASSSAGTLSTGELFF,TGTGCCAGCAGCTCGGCAGGGACCTTAAGCACCGGGGAGCTGTTTTTT